Below are 15 T cell receptor beta chains sequenced from a single sample in a study of T cells after yellow fever vaccination (dated by TCRdb to about 2019). The method was 5' RACE. These reads were obtained on an Illumina HiSeq 2500. The public sequencing data were trimmed at Q25 with fastp and processed into clonotypes with MiXCR by TCRdb, which kept only in-frame beta chains. Every CDR3 protein is listed once, alongside the most common genes and DNA of its rows. The sample data list 200,000 to 300,000 distinct CDR3 sequences, and about an eighth of these were observed just once. Of the sample, 0.5% to 0.6% is held by the ten largest clones. The sample's treatment or condition label, in plain terms: live attenuated yellow fever vaccine strain. The sequencing used CD4+ T cells sorted from PBMCs, collected 45 days after the yellow fever booster vaccination. The receptor source for this set is a man aged 30 to 45 who received the YFV17D yellow fever vaccine.

CDR3 sequence (DNA): TGTGCCAGCAGCAGAATGACTTACGAGCAGTACTTC. Translation gives CASSRMTYEQYF. The rearrangement joins TRBV7-9 to TRBJ2-7; D remains ambiguous. Germline V lookup: CDR1 SEHNR, CDR2 FQNEAQ (reference sequence). This CDR3 is built from 12 residues. V was pared by 5 bases and J by 4 bases, with 9 bases between.

J is TRBJ1-4 and V is TRBV5-1, with TRBD1 identical over 7 bases. CDR3 length: 15 amino acids. V lost 4 bases, J lost 4 bases, and 7 bases stayed unmatched. From germline, CDR1 is SGHRS and CDR2 YFSETQ. The DNA for the CDR3 is TGCGCCAGCAGCCCCCGACAGGGTATTAATGAAAAACTGTTTTTT. Translation gives CASSPRQGINEKLFF.

CDR3 protein: CASSPPGTSGRGQYF. CDR3 sequence (DNA): TGTGCCAGCAGCCCTCCAGGGACTAGCGGCCGAGGGCAGTACTTC. The chain carries TRBV7-2 and TRBJ2-7; 11 bases fit TRBD2. The CDR3 runs to 15 residues. Trimming took 5 bases from V and 9 from J; bases not matched to a gene: 12. CDR1 and CDR2 from the germline V gene are SGHTA and FQGNSA.

This clonotype turned up a few times. V gene TRBV2 combines with J gene TRBJ1-5; D unclear. Trimming shortened V by 4 bases and J by 0 bases, and 16 bases separated the two germline ends. CDR3 size: 17 residues. The germline CDR1 and CDR2 sequences are SNHLY and FYNNEI. The CDR3 loop reads CASSGPKRTYSNQPQHF. Written as DNA, the CDR3 is TGTGCCAGCAGTGGCCCCAAGCGGACCTATAGCAATCAGCCCCAGCATTTT.

This sequence joins TRBV7-2 and TRBJ2-2; D remains unclear. The CDR3 sequence is 14 residues long. V was shortened by 3 bases and J by 4 bases, with 9 bases between the two germline ends. CDR1 is SGHTA, CDR2 FQGNSA, per germline. This CDR3 is CASSFMGITGELFF. The CDR3 DNA sequence: TGTGCCAGCAGCTTCATGGGGATCACCGGGGAGCTGTTTTTT.

This clonotype was observed many times. This chain connects TRBV24-1 to TRBJ2-1, with D hard to call. In germline, CDR1 is KGHDR, CDR2 SFDVKD. This CDR3 is built from 12 residues. V lost 5 bases, J lost 10 bases, and 11 bases lay in between. This CDR3 is CATSAVPNEQFF. DNA of the CDR3: TGTGCCACCAGTGCGGTTCCGAACGAGCAGTTCTTC.

The chain recombines TRBV20-1 with TRBJ1-1; D gene ambiguous. Germline CDR1 DFQATT, CDR2 SNEGSKA (reference sequence). This CDR3 spans 11 amino acids. With 4 bases removed from V and 1 base from J, the gap between germline ends came to 4 bases. The CDR3 DNA sequence: TGCAGTGCTACGGGGAACACTGAAGCTTTCTTT. Its protein product is CSATGNTEAFF.

Concerning this clonotype: One junction end disagrees with the germline gene, perhaps due to a read error. The rearrangement uses TRBV4-3 and TRBJ2-1, with 10 nucleotides matching TRBD2. This CDR3 is 18 amino acids long. Germline loops: CDR1 LGHNA, CDR2 YSLEER. The CDR3 coding sequence is TGCGCCCGCAGCCTTAACCCGGGAGAACTAGCGGGGTCCAATGAGCAGTTCTTC. This gives the protein CARSLNPGELAGSNEQFF.

Ten or more counts support this clonotype. This chain connects TRBV12-3 or TRBV12-4 to TRBJ2-7, with D perhaps TRBD1 (5 bases). The CDR3 contains 12 residues. Trimming pared 5 bases from V and 4 bases from J, leaving 9 bases between. The CDR3 here is CASSLQEYEQYF. The CDR3 nucleotides are TGTGCCAGCAGTCTACAGGAATACGAGCAGTACTTC.

This clonotype was observed many times. The chain is built from TRBV15 and TRBJ2-7; TRBD2 matches 11 bases. Trimming took 1 base from V and 5 from J; bases not matched to a gene: 7. Germline values: CDR1 LNHNV, CDR2 YYDKDF (reference sequence). The CDR3 has 16 amino acids. CDR3 sequence: CATSRGTSGRTNEQYF. The CDR3 DNA follows: TGTGCCACCAGCAGAGGAACTAGCGGGAGAACAAACGAGCAGTACTTC. The entire variable domain, with the rest obtained from reference TRBV15 and TRBJ2-7, is as follows: DAMVIQNPRYQVTQFGKPVTLSCSQTLNHNVMYWYQQKSSQAPKLLFHYYDKDFNNEADTPDNFQSRRPNTSFCFLDIRSPGLGDTAMYLCATSRGTSGRTNEQYFGPGTRLTVT.

The V call is TRBV6-1, the J call TRBJ2-6; TRBD2 matches at 12 bases. This CDR3 region has 18 residues. With 6 bases clipped from V and 2 bases from J, the junction kept 8 bases outside the gene matches. The germline gives CDR1 MNHNS, CDR2 SASEGT. The CDR3 reads CASSSPRTSGTGANVLTF. The CDR3 DNA reads as TGTGCCAGCAGCTCACCTCGGACTAGCGGGACTGGGGCCAACGTCCTGACTTTC.

The CDR3 loop is CASSSLGLFQETQYF. DNA for the CDR3: TGTGCCAGCAGCTCCCTGGGACTCTTCCAAGAGACCCAGTACTTC. The chain is built from TRBV7-2 and TRBJ2-5; perhaps TRBD2 as D (6 bases). Germline V gene data show CDR1 as SGHTA and CDR2 as FQGNSA. Trimming took off 4 bases at V and 1 base at J, with 13 bases between the two ends. The CDR3 runs to 15 residues.

The sample holds a few counts of this clonotype. This chain uses TRBV20-1 with TRBJ2-5; 7 bases match TRBD2. CDR1 is DFQATT and CDR2 is SNEGSKA in the germline V gene (reference sequence). This CDR3 has 13 amino acids. J was trimmed by 2 bases and V by 2 bases; bases with no gene match: 2. DNA of the CDR3: TGCAGTGCTAGAAGCGGGACTCAAGAGACCCAGTACTTC. It yields the protein CSARSGTQETQYF.

The rearrangement joins TRBV7-7 to TRBJ2-6; D gene ambiguous. The germline V gene has CDR1 SSHAT and CDR2 FNYEAQ (reference sequence). This CDR3 has 15 amino acids. Trimming removed 3 bases from V and 2 bases from J, with 8 bases in between. The CDR3 loop is CASSLSEAGANVLTF. The CDR3, as DNA: TGTGCCAGCAGCTTGTCCGAGGCTGGGGCCAACGTCCTGACTTTC.

The rearrangement links TRBV7-2 to TRBJ2-1, with TRBD1 matching 9 bases. CDR1 SGHTA and CDR2 FQGNSA come from the germline V gene. The CDR3 loop spans 14 amino acids. Trimming removed 11 bases from V and 7 bases from J; junction bases left unmatched: 12. CDR3 DNA: TGTGCCTCAAGTGGGGACAGGGAAAGGAATGAGCAGTTCTTC. Its protein product is CASSGDRERNEQFF.